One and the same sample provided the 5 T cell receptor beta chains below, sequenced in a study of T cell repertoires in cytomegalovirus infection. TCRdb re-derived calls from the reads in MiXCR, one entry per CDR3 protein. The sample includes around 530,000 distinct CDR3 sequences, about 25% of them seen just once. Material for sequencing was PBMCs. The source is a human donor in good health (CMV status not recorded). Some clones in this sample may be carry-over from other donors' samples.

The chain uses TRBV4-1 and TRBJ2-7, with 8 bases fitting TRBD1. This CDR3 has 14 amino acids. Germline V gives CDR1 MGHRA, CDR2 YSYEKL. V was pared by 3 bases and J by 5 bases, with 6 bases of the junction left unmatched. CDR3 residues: CASSQGDRRHEQYV. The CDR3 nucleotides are TGCGCCAGCAGCCAGGGGGACAGGAGACACGAGCAGTACGTC.

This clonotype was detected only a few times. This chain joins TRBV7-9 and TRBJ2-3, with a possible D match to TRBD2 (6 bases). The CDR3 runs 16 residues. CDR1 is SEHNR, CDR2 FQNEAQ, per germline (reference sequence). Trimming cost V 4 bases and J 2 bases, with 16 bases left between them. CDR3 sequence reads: CASSSSSEKVTDTQYF. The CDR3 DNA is TGTGCCAGCAGCTCATCTAGCGAGAAAGTCACAGATACGCAGTATTTT. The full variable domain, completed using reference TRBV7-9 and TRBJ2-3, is DTGVSQNPRHKITKRGQNVTFRCDPISEHNRLYWYRQTLGQGPEFLTYFQNEAQLEKSRLLSDRFSAERPKGSFSTLEIQRTEQGDSAMYLCASSSSSEKVTDTQYFGPGTRLTVL.

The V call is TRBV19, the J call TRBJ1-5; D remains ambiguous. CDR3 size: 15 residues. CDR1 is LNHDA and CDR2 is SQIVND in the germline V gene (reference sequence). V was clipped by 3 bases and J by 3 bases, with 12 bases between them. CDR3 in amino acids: CASSMPERYNQPQHF. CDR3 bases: TGTGCCAGTAGTATGCCTGAACGGTACAATCAGCCCCAGCATTTT.

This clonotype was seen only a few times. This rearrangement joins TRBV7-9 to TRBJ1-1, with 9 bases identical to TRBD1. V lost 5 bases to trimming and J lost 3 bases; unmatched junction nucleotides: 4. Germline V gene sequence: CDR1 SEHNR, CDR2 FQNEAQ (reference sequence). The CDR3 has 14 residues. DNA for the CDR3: TGTGCCAGCAGCGGGGACAGGGAGGACACTGAAGCTTTCTTT. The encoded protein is CASSGDREDTEAFF. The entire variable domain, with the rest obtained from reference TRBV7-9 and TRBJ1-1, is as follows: DTGVSQNPRHKITKRGQNVTFRCDPISEHNRLYWYRQTLGQGPEFLTYFQNEAQLEKSRLLSDRFSAERPKGSFSTLEIQRTEQGDSAMYLCASSGDREDTEAFFGQGTRLTVV.

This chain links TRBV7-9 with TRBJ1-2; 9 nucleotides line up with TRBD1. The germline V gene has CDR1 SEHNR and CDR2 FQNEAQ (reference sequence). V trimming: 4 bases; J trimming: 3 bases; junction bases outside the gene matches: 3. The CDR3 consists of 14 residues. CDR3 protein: CASSYRQGDYGYTF. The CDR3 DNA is TGTGCCAGCAGCTACCGACAGGGGGACTATGGCTACACCTTC.